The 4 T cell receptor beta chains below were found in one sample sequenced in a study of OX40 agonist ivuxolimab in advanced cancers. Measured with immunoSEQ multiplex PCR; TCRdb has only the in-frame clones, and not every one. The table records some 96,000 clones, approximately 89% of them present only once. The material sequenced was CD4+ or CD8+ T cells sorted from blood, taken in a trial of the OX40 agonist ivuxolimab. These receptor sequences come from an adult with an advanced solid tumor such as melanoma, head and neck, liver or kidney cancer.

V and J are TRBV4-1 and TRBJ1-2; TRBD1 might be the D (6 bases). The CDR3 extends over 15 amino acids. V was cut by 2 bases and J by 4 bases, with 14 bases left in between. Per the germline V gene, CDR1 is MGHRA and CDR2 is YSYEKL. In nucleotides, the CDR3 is TGCGCCAGCAGCCAACCTACAGGGTTATCCTATGGCTACACCTTC. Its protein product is CASSQPTGLSYGYTF.

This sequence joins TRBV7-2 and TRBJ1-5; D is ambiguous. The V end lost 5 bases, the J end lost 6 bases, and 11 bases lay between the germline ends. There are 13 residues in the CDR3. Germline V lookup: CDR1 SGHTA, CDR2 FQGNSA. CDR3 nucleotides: TGTGCCAGCAGCGCCGATCAGAGTCAGCCCCAGCATTTT. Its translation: CASSADQSQPQHF. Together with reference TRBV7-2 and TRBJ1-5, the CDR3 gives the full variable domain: GAGVSQSPSNKVTEKGKDVELRCDPISGHTALYWYRQSLGQGLEFLIYFQGNSAPDKSGLPSDRFSAERTGGSVSTLTIQRTQQEDSAVYLCASSADQSQPQHFGDGTRLSIL.

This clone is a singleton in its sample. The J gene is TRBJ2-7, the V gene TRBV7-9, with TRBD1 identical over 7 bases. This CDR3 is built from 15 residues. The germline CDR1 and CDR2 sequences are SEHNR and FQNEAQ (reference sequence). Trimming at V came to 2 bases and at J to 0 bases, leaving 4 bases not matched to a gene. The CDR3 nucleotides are TGTGCCAGCAGCTTATGGACAGGTAGCTCCTACGAGCAGTACTTC. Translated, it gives CASSLWTGSSYEQYF.

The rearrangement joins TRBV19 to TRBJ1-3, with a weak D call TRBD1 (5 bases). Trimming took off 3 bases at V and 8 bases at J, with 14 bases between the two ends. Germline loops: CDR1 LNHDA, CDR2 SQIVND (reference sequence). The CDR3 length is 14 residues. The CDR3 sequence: CASSIRDPRDTIYF. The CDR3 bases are TGTGCCAGTAGTATCCGGGACCCGAGGGACACCATATATTTT.